This T cell receptor (beta chain) was sequenced for a study of cytomegalovirus exposure and HLA in healthy donors. Primers included in the PCR were 60 Vbeta and 13 Jbeta primers. Using immunoSEQ multiplex PCR, the repertoire was profiled, and TCRdb retains in-frame clones only, with some absent. The sample consists of about 180,000 clones, approximately 84% of them appearing once. Sequencing was performed on PBMCs. The sequence was collected from a woman in her fifties or sixties in good health and CMV-seropositive.

CDR3 DNA sequence: TGCGCCAGCAGCTCGAACCCCAGCCAGGGGGGCAATGAGCAGTTCTTC. Translated: CASSSNPSQGGNEQFF. The chain uses TRBV5-1 and TRBJ2-1; possible D gene TRBD1, 7 bases. This CDR3 comprises 16 residues. Trimming cost V 3 bases and J 6 bases, with 19 bases left between them. The germline V gene encodes CDR1 SGHRS and CDR2 YFSETQ.